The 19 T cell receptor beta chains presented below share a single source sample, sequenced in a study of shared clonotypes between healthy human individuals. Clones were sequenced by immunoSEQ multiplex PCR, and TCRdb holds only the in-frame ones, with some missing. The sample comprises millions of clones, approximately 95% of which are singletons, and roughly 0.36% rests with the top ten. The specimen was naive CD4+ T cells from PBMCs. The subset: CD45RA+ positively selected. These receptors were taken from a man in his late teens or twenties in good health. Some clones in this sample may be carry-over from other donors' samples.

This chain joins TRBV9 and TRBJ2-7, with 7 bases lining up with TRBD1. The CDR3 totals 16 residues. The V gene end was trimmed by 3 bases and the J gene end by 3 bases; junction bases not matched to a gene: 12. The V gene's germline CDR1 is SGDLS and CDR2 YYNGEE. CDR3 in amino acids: CASSATLQGSYYEQYF. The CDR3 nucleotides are TGTGCCAGCAGCGCCACACTACAGGGGAGCTACTACGAGCAGTACTTC.

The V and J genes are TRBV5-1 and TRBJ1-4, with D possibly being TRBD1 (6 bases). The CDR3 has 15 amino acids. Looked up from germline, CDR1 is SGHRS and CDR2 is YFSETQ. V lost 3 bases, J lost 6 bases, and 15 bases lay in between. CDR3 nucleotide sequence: TGCGCCAGCAGCTCAGCCGGGACAATGGATGAAAAACTGTTTTTT. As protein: CASSSAGTMDEKLFF.

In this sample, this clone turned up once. CDR3 sequence reads: CASRRNSNTGELFF. The CDR3 bases are TGTGCCAGCAGAAGAAACTCGAACACCGGGGAGCTGTTTTTT. The chain links TRBV27 to TRBJ2-2; unclear D gene. Germline V gene data show CDR1 as MNHEY and CDR2 as SMNVEV (reference sequence). V lost 6 bases, J lost 0 bases, and 8 bases lay in between. This CDR3 spans 14 amino acids.

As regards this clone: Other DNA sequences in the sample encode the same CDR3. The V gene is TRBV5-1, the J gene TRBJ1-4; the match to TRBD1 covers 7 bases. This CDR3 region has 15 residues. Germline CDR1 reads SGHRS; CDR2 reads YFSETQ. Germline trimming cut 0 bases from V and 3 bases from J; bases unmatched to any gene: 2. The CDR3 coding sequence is TGCGCCAGCAGCTTGGCCGGGACAGCTAATGAAAAACTGTTTTTT. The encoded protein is CASSLAGTANEKLFF.

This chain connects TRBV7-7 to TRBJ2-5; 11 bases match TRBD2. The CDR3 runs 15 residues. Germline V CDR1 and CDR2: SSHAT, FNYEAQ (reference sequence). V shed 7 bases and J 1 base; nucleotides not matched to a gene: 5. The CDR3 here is CASTSLAGGQETQYF. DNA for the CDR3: TGTGCCAGCACCTCCCTAGCGGGAGGCCAAGAGACCCAGTACTTC.

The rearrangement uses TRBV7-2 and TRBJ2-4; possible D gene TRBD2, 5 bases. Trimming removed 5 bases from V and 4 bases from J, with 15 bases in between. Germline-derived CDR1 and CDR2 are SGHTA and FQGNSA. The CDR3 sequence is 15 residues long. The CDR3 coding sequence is TGTGCCAGCAGCCCCCTCTTGCTAGCAAAAAACATTCAGTACTTC. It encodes CASSPLLLAKNIQYF. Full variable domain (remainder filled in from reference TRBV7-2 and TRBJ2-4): GAGVSQSPSNKVTEKGKDVELRCDPISGHTALYWYRQSLGQGLEFLIYFQGNSAPDKSGLPSDRFSAERTGGSVSTLTIQRTQQEDSAVYLCASSPLLLAKNIQYFGAGTRLSVL.

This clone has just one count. CDR3 region: CASRSPASATTMAQTEAFF. CDR3 nucleotides: TGTGCCAGTCGCAGCCCGGCCTCAGCTACCACCATGGCCCAGACTGAAGCTTTCTTT. The chain links TRBV19 to TRBJ1-1; unclear D gene. V lost 8 bases and J 5 bases, leaving 33 bases between the germline ends. The germline gives CDR1 LNHDA, CDR2 SQIVND (reference sequence). There are 19 residues in the CDR3.

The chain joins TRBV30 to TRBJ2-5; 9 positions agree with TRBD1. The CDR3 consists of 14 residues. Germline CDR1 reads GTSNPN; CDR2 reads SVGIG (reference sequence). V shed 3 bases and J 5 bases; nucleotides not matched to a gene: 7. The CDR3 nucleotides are TGTGCCTGGAGATTGGGACAGGGAAGGGAGACCCAGTACTTC. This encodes CAWRLGQGRETQYF.

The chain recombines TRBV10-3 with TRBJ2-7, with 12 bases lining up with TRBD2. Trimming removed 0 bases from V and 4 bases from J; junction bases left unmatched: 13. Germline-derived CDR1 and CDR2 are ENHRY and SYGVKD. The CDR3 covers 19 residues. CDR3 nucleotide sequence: TGTGCCATCAGTGAGTCGATCCCTCCTACTAGCGGGAGGAGTTACGAGCAGTACTTC. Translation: CAISESIPPTSGRSYEQYF.

CDR3 bases: TGTGCCAGCAGCTTAGTCCCGGGGGACTCCCGGGCGCAGTATTTT. This sequence encodes CASSLVPGDSRAQYF. V is TRBV11-2 and J is TRBJ2-3; D might be TRBD2 (6 bases). The germline gives CDR1 SGHAT, CDR2 FQNNGV. The CDR3 is 15 residues long. Trimming removed 1 base at V and 10 bases at J, with 18 bases between.

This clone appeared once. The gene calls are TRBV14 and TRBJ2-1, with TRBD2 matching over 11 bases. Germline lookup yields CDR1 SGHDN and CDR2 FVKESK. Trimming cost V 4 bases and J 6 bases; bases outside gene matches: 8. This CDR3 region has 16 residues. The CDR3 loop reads CASSPARGTSGNEQFF. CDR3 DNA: TGTGCCAGCAGCCCAGCTCGCGGGACTAGCGGCAATGAGCAGTTCTTC.

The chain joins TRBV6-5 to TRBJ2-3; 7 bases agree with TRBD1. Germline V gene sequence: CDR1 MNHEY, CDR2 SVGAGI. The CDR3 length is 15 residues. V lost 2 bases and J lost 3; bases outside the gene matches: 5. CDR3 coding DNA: TGTGCCAGCAGTTACGCAGGGGGTGTTACAGATACGCAGTATTTT. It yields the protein CASSYAGGVTDTQYF.

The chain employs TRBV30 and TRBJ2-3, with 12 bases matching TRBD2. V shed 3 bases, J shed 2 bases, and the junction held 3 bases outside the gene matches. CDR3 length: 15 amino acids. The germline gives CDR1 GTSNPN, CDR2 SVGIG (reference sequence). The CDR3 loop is CAWSRLAGVTDTQYF. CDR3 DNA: TGTGCCTGGAGCCGACTAGCGGGGGTCACAGATACGCAGTATTTT.

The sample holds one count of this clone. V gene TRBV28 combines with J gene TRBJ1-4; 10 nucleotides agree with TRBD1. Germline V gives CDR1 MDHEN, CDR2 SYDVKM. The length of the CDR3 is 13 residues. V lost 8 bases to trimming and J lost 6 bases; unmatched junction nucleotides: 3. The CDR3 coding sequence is TGTGCCAGCTGGACAGGGGGGGATGAAAAACTGTTTTTT. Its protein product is CASWTGGDEKLFF.

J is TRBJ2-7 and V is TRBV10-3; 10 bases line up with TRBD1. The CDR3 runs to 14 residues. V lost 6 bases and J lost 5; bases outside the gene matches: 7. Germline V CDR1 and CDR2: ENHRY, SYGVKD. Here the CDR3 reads CAIRGGTGAHEQYF. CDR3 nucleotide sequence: TGTGCCATCAGGGGGGGGACAGGGGCCCACGAGCAGTACTTC.

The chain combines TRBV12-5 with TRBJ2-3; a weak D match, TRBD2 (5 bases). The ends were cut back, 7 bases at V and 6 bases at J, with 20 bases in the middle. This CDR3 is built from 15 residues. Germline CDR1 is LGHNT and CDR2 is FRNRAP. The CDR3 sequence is CASALPGSLRDTQYF. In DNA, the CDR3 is TGTGCTAGTGCCCTTCCGGGATCTCTGAGGGATACGCAGTATTTT.

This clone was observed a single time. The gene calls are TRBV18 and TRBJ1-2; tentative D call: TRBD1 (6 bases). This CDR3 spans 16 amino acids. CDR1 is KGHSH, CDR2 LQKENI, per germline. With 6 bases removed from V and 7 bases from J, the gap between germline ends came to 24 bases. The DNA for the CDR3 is TGTGCCAGCTCCCAAACGGCGGACAGCCGGGACCTTGGCTACACCTTC. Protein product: CASSQTADSRDLGYTF.

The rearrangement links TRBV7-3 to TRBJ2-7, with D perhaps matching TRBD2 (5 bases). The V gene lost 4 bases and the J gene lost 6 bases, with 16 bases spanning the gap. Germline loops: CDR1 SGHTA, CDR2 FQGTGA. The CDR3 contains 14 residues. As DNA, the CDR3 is TGTGCCAGCAGCTCACTCGGAGGAGGTCTCGAGCAGTACTTC. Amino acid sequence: CASSSLGGGLEQYF.

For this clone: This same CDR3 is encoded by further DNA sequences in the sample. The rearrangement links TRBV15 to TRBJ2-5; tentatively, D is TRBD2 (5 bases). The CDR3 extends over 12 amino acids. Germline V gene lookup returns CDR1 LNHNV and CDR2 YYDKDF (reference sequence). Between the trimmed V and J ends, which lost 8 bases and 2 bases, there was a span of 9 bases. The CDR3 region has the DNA TGTGCCACCTCGCGGGCTCAAGAGACCCAGTACTTC. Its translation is CATSRAQETQYF. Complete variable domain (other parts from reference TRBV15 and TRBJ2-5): DAMVIQNPRYQVTQFGKPVTLSCSQTLNHNVMYWYQQKSSQAPKLLFHYYDKDFNNEADTPDNFQSRRPNTSFCFLDIRSPGLGDTAMYLCATSRAQETQYFGPGTRLLVL.